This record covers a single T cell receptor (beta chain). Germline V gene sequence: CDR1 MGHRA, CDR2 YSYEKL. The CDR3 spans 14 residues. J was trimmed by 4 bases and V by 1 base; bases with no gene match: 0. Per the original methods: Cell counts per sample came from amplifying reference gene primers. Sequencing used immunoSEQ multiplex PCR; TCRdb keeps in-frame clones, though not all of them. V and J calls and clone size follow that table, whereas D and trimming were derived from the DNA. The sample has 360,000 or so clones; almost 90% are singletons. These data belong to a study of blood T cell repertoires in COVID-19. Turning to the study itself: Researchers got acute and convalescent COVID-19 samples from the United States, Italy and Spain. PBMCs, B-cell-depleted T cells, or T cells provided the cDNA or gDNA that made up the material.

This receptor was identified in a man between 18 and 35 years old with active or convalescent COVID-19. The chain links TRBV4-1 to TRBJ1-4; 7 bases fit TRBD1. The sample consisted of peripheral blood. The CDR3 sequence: CASSQGQGNEKLFF. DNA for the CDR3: TGCGCCAGCAGCCAAGGACAGGGTAATGAAAAACTGTTTTTT.